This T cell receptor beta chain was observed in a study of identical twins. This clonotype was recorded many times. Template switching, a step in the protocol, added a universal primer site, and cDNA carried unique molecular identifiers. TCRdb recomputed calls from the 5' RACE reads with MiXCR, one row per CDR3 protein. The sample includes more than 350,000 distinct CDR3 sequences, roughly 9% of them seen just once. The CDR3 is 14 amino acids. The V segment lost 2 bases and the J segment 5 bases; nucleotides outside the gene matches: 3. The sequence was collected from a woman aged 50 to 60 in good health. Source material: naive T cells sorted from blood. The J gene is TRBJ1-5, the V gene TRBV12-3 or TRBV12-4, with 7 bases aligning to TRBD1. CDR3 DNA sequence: TGTGCCAGCAGTTTATACAGGGGCGATCAGCCCCAGCATTTT. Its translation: CASSLYRGDQPQHF.